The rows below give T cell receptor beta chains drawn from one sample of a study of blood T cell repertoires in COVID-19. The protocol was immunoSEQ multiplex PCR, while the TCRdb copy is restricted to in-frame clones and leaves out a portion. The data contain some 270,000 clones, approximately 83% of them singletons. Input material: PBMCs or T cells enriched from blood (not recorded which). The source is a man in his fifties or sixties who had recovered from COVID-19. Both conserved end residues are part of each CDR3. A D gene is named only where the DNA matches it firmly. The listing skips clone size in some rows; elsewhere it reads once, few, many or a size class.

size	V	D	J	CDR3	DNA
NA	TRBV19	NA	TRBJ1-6	CASSIGSVTPLHF	TGTGCCAGTAGTATCGGTAGTGTGACACCCCTCCACTTT
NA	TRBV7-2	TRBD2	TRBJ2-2	CASSSLSGSTGELFF	TGTGCCAGCAGCTCCCTTAGCGGGTCCACCGGGGAGCTGTTTTTT
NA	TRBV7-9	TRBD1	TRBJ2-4	CASSLGGQGAVSKNIQYF	TGTGCCAGCAGCTTAGGGGGACAGGGGGCAGTGTCCAAAAACATTCAGTACTTC
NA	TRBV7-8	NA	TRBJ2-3	CASSLFRSRTDTQYF	TGTGCCAGCAGCTTATTTCGTAGCCGGACAGATACGCAGTATTTT
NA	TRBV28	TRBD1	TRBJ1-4	CASSPRTGSGEKLFF	TGTGCCAGCAGTCCGAGGACAGGATCGGGGGAAAAACTGTTTTTT
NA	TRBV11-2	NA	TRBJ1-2	CASSLRTQPNYGYTF	TGTGCCAGCAGCTTACGGACACAGCCTAACTATGGCTACACCTTC
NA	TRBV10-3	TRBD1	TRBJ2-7	CAISGQGTYSYEQYF	TGTGCCATCAGTGGACAGGGCACGTACTCCTACGAGCAGTACTTC
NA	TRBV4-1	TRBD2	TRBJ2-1	CASSPSLAGGPNEQFF	TGCGCCAGCAGCCCGAGCCTAGCGGGAGGGCCAAATGAGCAGTTCTTC
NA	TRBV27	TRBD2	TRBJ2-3	CASSPILGGGASDTQYF	TGTGCCAGCAGCCCCATCCTCGGCGGGGGGGCTTCAGATACGCAGTATTTT
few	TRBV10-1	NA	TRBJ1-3	CASSTGQASGNTIYF	TGCGCCAGCAGTACGGGACAAGCCTCTGGAAACACCATATATTTT
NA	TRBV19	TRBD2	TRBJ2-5	CASSRASGGGETQYF	TGTGCCAGTAGTCGGGCTAGCGGGGGAGGGGAGACCCAGTACTTC
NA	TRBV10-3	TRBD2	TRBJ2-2	CAIRRGAGGSGELFF	TGTGCCATCAGAAGAGGAGCGGGAGGGTCAGGGGAGCTGTTTTTT
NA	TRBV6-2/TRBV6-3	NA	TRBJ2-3	CASSSVGGHTQYF	TGTGCCAGCAGTTCCGTAGGGGGTCATACGCAGTATTTT
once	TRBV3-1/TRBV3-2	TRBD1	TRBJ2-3	CASSQGPHRGLGDTQYF	TGTGCCAGCAGCCAAGGTCCCCACAGGGGGTTGGGAGATACGCAGTATTTT
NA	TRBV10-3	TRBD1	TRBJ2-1	CATQGAPSIEQFF	TGTGCCACCCAGGGGGCGCCCTCAATTGAGCAGTTCTTC
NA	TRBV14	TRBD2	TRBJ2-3	CASSQGVLAGGTDTQYF	TGTGCCAGCAGCCAAGGCGTGCTAGCGGGGGGCACAGATACGCAGTATTTT
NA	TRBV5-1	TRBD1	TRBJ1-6	CASSPGGGYNSPLHF	TGCGCCAGCAGCCCAGGGGGCGGCTATAATTCACCCCTCCACTTT
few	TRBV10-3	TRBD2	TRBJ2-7	CAISGPESGRTGSYEQYF	TGTGCCATCAGTGGCCCGGAAAGCGGGAGGACCGGCTCCTACGAGCAGTACTTC
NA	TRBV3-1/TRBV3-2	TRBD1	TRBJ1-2	CVSSQGQGVGYTF	TGTGTCAGCAGCCAAGGACAGGGGGTTGGCTACACCTTC
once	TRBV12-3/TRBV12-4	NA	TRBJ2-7	CASSLILYEQYF	TGTGCCAGCAGTTTGATTCTATACGAGCAGTACTTC
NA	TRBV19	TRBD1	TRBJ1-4	CASSIHGTENEKLFF	TGTGCCAGTAGTATCCACGGGACAGAGAATGAAAAACTGTTTTTT
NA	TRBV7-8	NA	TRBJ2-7	CASTEGHEQYF	TGTGCCAGCACCGAGGGTCACGAGCAGTACTTC
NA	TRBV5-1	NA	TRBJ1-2	CASSLGGDLYTF	TGCGCCAGCAGCTTGGGGGGCGACCTCTACACCTTC
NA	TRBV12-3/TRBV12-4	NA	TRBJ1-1	CASSNQGNTEAFF	TGTGCCAGCAGCAATCAGGGGAACACTGAAGCTTTCTTT
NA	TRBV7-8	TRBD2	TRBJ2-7	CASSSRRLAGSEQYF	TGTGCCAGCAGCTCCCGACGACTAGCGGGGAGCGAGCAGTACTTC
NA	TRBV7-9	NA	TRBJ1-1	CASTPGRGMNTEAFF	TGTGCCAGCACCCCTGGTCGGGGGATGAACACTGAAGCTTTCTTT
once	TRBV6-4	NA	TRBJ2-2	CASSGRGFPGELFF	TGTGCCAGCAGTGGAAGGGGGTTTCCCGGGGAGCTGTTTTTT
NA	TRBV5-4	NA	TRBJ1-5	CASSSTLGGNRYSNQPQHF	TGTGCCAGCAGCTCAACCCTGGGAGGGAACCGATATAGCAATCAGCCCCAGCATTTT
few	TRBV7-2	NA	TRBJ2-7	CASSGAGYEQYF	TGTGCCAGCAGCGGGGCCGGGTACGAGCAGTACTTC
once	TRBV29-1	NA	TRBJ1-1	CITEDTEAFF	TGCATCACGGAGGACACTGAAGCTTTCTTT
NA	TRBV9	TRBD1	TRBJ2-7	CASSPGQANYEQYF	TGTGCCAGCAGCCCGGGACAGGCGAACTACGAGCAGTACTTC
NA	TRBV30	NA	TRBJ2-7	CAWDPAGSSYEQYF	TGTGCCTGGGACCCCGCAGGATCCTCCTACGAGCAGTACTTC
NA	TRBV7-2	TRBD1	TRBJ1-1	CASSPTGARGLAFF	TGTGCCAGCAGCCCAACAGGGGCCAGGGGGCTTGCTTTCTTT
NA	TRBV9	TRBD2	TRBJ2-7	CASSVVASGSYEQYF	TGTGCCAGCAGCGTAGTGGCTAGCGGCTCCTACGAGCAGTACTTC
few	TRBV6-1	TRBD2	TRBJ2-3	CASSEMRGSTDTQYF	TGTGCCAGCAGTGAAATGCGGGGGAGCACAGATACGCAGTATTTT
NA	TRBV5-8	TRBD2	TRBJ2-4	CASSPSGRPTLDKNIQYF	TGTGCCAGCAGCCCTAGCGGGAGGCCGACGCTAGACAAAAACATTCAGTACTTC
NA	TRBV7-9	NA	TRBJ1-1	CASSFGPEAFF	TGTGCCAGCAGCTTTGGGCCTGAAGCTTTCTTT
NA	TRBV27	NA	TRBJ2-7	CASRRRDRSSYEQYF	TGTGCCAGCAGAAGGAGAGACAGGAGCTCCTACGAGCAGTACTTC
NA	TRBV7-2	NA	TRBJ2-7	CASSFGRVSTYEQYF	TGTGCCAGCAGCTTTGGGCGGGTCTCGACCTACGAGCAGTACTTC
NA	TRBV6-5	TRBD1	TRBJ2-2	CASSWTGGGELFF	TGTGCCAGCAGTTGGACAGGGGGCGGGGAGCTGTTTTTT
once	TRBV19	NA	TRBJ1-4	CASSIRGPNEKLFF	TGTGCCAGTAGTATAAGGGGTCCCAATGAAAAACTGTTTTTT
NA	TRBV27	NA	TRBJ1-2	CASSLSRGSYGYTF	TGTGCCAGCAGTTTATCCCGGGGGAGCTATGGCTACACCTTC
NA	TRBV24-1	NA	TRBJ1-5	CATSSPGGGNQPQHF	TGTGCCACCAGTTCCCCGGGTGGAGGGAATCAGCCCCAGCATTTT
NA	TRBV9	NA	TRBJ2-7	CASSVSPTDSYEQYF	TGTGCCAGCAGCGTCTCCCCGACTGACAGTTACGAGCAGTACTTC
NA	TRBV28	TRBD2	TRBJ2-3	CASSLWGGSRTDTQYF	TGTGCCAGCAGTTTATGGGGCGGGAGTAGGACAGATACGCAGTATTTT
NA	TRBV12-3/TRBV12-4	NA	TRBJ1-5	CASSPQSDQPQHF	TGTGCCAGCAGTCCTCAATCAGATCAGCCCCAGCATTTT
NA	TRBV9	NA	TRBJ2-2	CASSDPEGVTGELFF	TGTGCCAGCAGCGACCCAGAGGGGGTTACCGGGGAGCTGTTTTTT
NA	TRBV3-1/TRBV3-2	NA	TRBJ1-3	CASSREGSGNTIYF	TGTGCCAGCAGCCGGGAGGGTTCTGGAAACACCATATATTTT
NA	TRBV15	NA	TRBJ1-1	CATSGDDARENTEAFF	TGTGCCACCAGCGGCGACGACGCCAGGGAGAACACTGAAGCTTTCTTT
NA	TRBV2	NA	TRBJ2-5	CASRIKTTGVQETQYF	TGTGCCAGCAGGATCAAAACTACGGGGGTACAAGAGACCCAGTACTTC
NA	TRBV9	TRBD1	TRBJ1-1	CASSVSGQGANTEAFF	TGTGCCAGCAGCGTATCGGGACAGGGGGCGAACACTGAAGCTTTCTTT
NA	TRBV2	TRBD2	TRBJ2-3	CASGGWTSGITPSTDTQYF	TGTGCCAGCGGGGGGTGGACTAGCGGGATTACCCCTAGCACAGATACGCAGTATTTT
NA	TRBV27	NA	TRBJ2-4	CASGPGQSKNIQYF	TGTGCCAGCGGCCCAGGACAGTCCAAAAACATTCAGTACTTC